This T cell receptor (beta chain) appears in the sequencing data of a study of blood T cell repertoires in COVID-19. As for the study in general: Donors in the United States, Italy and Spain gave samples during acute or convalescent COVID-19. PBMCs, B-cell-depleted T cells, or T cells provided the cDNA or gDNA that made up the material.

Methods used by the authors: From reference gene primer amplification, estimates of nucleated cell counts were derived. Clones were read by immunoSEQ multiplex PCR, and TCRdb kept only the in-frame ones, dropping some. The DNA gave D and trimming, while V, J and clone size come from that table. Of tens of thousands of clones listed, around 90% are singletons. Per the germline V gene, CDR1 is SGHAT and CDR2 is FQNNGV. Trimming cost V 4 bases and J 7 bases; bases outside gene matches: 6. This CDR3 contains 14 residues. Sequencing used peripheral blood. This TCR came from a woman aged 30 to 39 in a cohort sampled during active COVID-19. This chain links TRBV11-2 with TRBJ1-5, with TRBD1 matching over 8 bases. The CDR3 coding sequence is TGTGCCAGCAGCTCGGGACAGGCGACGCAGCCCCAGCATTTT. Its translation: CASSSGQATQPQHF.